This T cell receptor beta chain was captured by sequencing in a study of blood T cell repertoires in COVID-19. Study-level information: Italy, Spain and the United States were the sources of the convalescent and acute COVID-19 samples. Sources were T cells, B-cell-depleted T cells, or PBMCs; the material itself was cDNA or gDNA.

This CDR3 spans 17 amino acids. Germline values: CDR1 SGHVS, CDR2 FQNEAQ. J lost 4 bases, V lost 10 bases, and 13 bases had no gene match. The method was immunoSEQ multiplex PCR; TCRdb's version includes in-frame clones alone and lacks a portion of them. This sample has roughly 26,000 clones, with 85% to 90% found just once. This clonotype was obtained from a human donor with active COVID-19. The donor label of this sample is uncertain. The V gene is TRBV7-8, the J gene TRBJ2-6, with 10 positions matching TRBD1. What was sequenced was peripheral blood. This chain's CDR3 is CATRQGAERWGANVLTF. CDR3 sequence (DNA): TGTGCCACCCGACAGGGGGCGGAAAGGTGGGGGGCCAACGTCCTGACTTTC.